This T cell receptor beta chain is drawn from a study of shared clonotypes between healthy human individuals. Study results and caveats: Shared across several donors were about 4.6% of the naive CD4 clonotypes.

Source study methods: Without quality scores, immunoSEQ junctional reads could not be filtered like full-length reads. The assay was immunoSEQ multiplex PCR, and TCRdb's table has in-frame clones only and misses some. D and trimming were read from the DNA, whereas the V and J calls and clone size are those reported in that table. The sample lists some 1.5 million clones, about 98% occurring once. In regard to this clone: The antigen remains unidentified.

Trimming shortened V by 2 bases and J by 1 base, and 5 bases separated the two germline ends. In germline, CDR1 is MNHNS, CDR2 SASEGT. The CDR3 has 13 residues. The sequenced sample was naive CD4+ T cells sorted from blood. Subset denoted: CD45RA+ positively selected. The TCR sequence derives from a man under 40 in good health. This chain links TRBV6-1 with TRBJ2-5; no reliable D call. The CDR3 region has the DNA TGTGCCAGCAGTGAACCATTCCAAGAGACCCAGTACTTC. Protein sequence: CASSEPFQETQYF.